This TCR beta chain was identified during a study of T-cell memory formation after mild COVID-19. Findings of the study overall: Clones that contracted clustered mainly in CM and EM if CD4+ and in EMRA if CD8+. The finding that pre-infection memory included some responding clones suggested that cross-reactive memory joined.

About this clonotype: Its antigen is as yet unknown.

Barcoded TCR alpha and TCR beta cDNA libraries with UMIs came from 5'RACE using constant-segment primers. One entry per CDR3 protein, called by TCRdb with MiXCR from the 5' RACE reads. The table lists under 200,000 distinct CDR3 sequences, roughly 11% of them singletons. Sequencing was done on a sample of PBMCs or a T cell subset sorted from them (not recorded which). The receptor was isolated from a man aged 18 to 29 who had mild COVID-19 (a few samples of this study predate the infection). Cell type and time point are not known.

CDR3 amino acids: CASSPHRDRGSGNTIYF. The DNA of the CDR3 is TGTGCCAGCAGTCCTCACCGGGACAGGGGGTCGGGAAACACCATATATTTT. V is TRBV28 and J is TRBJ1-3, with 11 nucleotides matching TRBD1. The J segment lost 4 bases and the V segment lost 5 bases, leaving 10 bases of the junction unmatched. CDR1 is MDHEN and CDR2 is SYDVKM in the germline V gene. The CDR3 totals 17 residues.